The source of this T cell receptor (beta chain) is a study of T cell clonality in common variable immunodeficiency. Study-wide points: TCRbeta clonality was increased in CVID versus healthy controls. Compared with controls, CVID subjects had fewer shared TCRbeta clones.

V was pared by 1 base and J by 3 bases, with 7 bases between. This CDR3 spans 14 amino acids. Germline V CDR1 and CDR2: LNHNV, YYDKDF (reference sequence). This clone was counted ten times or more. Antigen unknown. Read sequence stops 3 residues before the CDR3 end, and the germline J gene provides the missing end. Only in-frame clones appear in the TCRdb table, and some are missing; sequencing was by immunoSEQ multiplex PCR. The sample presents around 45,000 clones, none singletons. Caucasian heritage predominated among both patients and controls. The sample taken for sequencing was peripheral blood mononuclear cells. This receptor was obtained from a person between 18 and 70 years old in good health. The chain is built from TRBV15 and TRBJ1-5; D is possibly TRBD1 (5 bases). Partial CDR3 DNA: TGTGCCACCAGCAGAGGGGGGGACAATCAGCCC. The encoded protein is CATSRGGDNQP. The complete CDR3 sequence is CATSRGGDNQPQHF.